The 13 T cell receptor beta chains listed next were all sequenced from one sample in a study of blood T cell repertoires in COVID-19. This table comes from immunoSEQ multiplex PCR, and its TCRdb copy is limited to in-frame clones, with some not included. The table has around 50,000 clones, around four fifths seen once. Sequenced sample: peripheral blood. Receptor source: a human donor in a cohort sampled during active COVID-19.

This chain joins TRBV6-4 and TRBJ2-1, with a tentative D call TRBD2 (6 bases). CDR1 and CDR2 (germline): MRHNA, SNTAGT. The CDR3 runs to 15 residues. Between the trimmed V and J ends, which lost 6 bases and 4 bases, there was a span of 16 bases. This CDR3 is CASSRDFRSYNEQFF. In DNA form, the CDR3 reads TGTGCCAGCAGCCGGGACTTCAGGAGTTACAATGAGCAGTTCTTC.

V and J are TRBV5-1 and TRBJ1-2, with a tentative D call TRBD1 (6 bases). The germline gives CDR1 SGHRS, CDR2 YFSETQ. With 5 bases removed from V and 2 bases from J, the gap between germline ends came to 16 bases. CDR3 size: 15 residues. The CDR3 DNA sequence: TGCGCCAGCAGACTCGAATTGGGGGCCAACTATGGCTACACCTTC. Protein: CASRLELGANYGYTF.

The CDR3 DNA sequence: TGCGCCAGCAGCTTGGGGCTAGCGGGGGGTAGCACAGATACGCAGTATTTT. Amino acid sequence: CASSLGLAGGSTDTQYF. V usage is TRBV5-1 and J usage is TRBJ2-3; 11 positions match TRBD2. Germline values: CDR1 SGHRS, CDR2 YFSETQ. This CDR3 is 17 amino acids long. J lost 0 bases, V lost 0 bases, and 3 bases had no gene match.

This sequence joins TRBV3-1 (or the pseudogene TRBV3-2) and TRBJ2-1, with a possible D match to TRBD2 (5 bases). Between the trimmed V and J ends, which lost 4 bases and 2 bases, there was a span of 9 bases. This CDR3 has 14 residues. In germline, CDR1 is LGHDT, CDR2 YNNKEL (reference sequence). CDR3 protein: CASSRFGTYNEQFF. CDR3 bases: TGTGCCAGCAGCCGTTTCGGGACCTACAATGAGCAGTTCTTC.

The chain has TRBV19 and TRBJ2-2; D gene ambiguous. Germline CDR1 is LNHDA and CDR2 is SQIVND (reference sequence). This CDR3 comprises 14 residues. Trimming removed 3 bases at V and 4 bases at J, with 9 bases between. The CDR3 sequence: CASSILVGTGELFF. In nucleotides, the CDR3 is TGTGCCAGTAGTATTCTGGTCGGCACCGGGGAGCTGTTTTTT.

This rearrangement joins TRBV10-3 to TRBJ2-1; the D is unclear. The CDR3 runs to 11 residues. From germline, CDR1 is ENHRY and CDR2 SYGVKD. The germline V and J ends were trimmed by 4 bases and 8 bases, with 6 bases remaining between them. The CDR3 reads CAISARDEQFF. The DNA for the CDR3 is TGTGCCATCAGTGCACGGGATGAGCAGTTCTTC.

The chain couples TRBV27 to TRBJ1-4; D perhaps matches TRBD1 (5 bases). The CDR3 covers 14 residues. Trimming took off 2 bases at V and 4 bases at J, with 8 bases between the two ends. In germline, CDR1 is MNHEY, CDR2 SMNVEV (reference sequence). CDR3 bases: TGTGCCAGCAGTTTAGGGGGGATTAATGAAAAACTGTTTTTT. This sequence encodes CASSLGGINEKLFF.

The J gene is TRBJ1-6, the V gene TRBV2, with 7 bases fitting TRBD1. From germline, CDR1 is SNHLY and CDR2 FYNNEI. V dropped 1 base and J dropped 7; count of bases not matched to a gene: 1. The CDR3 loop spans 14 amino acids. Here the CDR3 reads CASSEGQGNSPLHF. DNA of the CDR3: TGTGCCAGCAGTGAAGGACAGGGAAATTCACCCCTCCACTTT.

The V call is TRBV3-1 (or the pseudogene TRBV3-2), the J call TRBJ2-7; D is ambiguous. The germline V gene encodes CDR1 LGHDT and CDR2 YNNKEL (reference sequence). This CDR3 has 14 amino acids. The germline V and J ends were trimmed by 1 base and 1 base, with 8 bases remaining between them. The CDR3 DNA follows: TGTGCCAGCAGCCAAGCAGTATCTTCCTACGAGCAGTACTTC. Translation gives CASSQAVSSYEQYF.

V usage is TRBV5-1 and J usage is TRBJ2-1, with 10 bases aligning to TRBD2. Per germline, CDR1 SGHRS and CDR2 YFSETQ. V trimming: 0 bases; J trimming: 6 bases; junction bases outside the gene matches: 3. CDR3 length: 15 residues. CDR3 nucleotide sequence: TGCGCCAGCAGCTTGGCAGCGGGGGGGCTCAATGAGCAGTTCTTC. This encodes CASSLAAGGLNEQFF.

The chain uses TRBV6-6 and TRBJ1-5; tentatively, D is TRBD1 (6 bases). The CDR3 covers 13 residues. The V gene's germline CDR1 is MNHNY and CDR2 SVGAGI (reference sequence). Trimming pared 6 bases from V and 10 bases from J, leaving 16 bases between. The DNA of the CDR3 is TGTGCCAGCAGCCGGGACACGGTAACTCCCCAGCATTTT. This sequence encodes CASSRDTVTPQHF.

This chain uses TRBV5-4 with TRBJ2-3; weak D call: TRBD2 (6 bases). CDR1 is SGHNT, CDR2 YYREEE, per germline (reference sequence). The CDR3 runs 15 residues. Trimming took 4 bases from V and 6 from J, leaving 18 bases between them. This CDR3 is CASSQGDFLGDTQYF. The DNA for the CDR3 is TGTGCCAGCAGCCAAGGGGACTTTCTTGGGGATACGCAGTATTTT.

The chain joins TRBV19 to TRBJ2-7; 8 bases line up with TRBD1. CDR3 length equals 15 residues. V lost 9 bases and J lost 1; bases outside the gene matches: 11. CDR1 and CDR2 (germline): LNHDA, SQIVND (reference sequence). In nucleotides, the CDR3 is TGTGCCAGCCGACTCGGGACAGGCGGATCCTACGAGCAGTACTTC. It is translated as CASRLGTGGSYEQYF. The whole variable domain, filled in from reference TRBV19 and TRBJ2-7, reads DGGITQSPKYLFRKEGQNVTLSCEQNLNHDAMYWYRQDPGQGLRLIYYSQIVNDFQKGDIAEGYSVSREKKESFPLTVTSAQKNPTAFYLCASRLGTGGSYEQYFGPGTRLTVT.